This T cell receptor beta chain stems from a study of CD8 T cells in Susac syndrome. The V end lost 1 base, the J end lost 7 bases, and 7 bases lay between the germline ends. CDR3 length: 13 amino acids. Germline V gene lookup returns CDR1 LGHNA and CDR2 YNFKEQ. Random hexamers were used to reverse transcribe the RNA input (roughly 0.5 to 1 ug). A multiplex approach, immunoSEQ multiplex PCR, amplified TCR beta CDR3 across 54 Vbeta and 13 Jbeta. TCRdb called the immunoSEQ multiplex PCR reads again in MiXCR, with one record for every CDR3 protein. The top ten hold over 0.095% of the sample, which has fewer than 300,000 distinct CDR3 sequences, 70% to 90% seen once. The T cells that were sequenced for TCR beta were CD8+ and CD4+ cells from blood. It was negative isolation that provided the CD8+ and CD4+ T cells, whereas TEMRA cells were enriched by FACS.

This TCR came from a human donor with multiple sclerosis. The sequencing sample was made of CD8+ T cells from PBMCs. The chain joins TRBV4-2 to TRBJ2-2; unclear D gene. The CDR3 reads CASSQGNVGELFF. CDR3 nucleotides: TGTGCCAGCAGCCAAGGAAACGTCGGGGAGCTGTTTTTT.